The clone carrying this T cell receptor (beta chain) has only a few counts. Its specificity is not known. These data are taken from a study of shared clonotypes between healthy human individuals. V was clipped by 6 bases and J by 3 bases, with 6 bases between them. There are 11 residues in the CDR3. Germline V gene lookup returns CDR1 LNHDA and CDR2 SQIVND (reference sequence). Regarding the study as a whole: Compared with clonotypes that all four donors shared, non-shared clonotypes had lower generation probabilities.

For sorted subsets, roughly 200 ng DNA per replicate equaled about 31,000 T cell genomes. Sequencing used immunoSEQ multiplex PCR; TCRdb keeps in-frame clones, though not all of them. The data hold approximately 180,000 clones, with about 93% observed a single time. V gene TRBV19 combines with J gene TRBJ2-7; the D gene is possibly TRBD2 (6 bases). The clonotype was recovered from a woman aged 25 to 39 in good health. Sequencing was carried out using naive CD4+ T cells sorted from blood. Subset indicated: CD45RA+ positively selected. The CDR3 DNA reads TGTGCCAGTAGCGGGAGCTACGAGCAGTACTTC. Protein product: CASSGSYEQYF.